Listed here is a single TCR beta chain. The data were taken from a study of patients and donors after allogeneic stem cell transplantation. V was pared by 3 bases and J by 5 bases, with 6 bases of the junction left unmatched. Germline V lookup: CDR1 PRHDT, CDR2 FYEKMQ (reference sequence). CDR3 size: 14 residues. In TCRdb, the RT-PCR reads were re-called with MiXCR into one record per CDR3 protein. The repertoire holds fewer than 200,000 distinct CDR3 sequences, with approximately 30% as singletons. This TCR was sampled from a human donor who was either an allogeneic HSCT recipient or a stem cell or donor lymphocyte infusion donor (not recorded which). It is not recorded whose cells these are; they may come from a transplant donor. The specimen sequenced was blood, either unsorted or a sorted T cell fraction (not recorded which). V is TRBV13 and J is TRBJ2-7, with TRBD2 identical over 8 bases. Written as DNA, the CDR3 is TGTGCCAGCAGCTTGGGAGCGGGAGCCCACGAGCAGTACTTC. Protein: CASSLGAGAHEQYF.